This T cell receptor beta chain was identified during a study of Graves' ophthalmopathy and Graves' hyperthyroidism. As regards this clonotype: At one boundary the junction diverges from the germline segment, which might be a read error.

RNA transcripts provided the template for amplifying TCR beta CDR3 regions. Amplification began with first-round RT-PCR using HTBI primers, then second-round multiplex PCR was performed. Each CDR3 protein gets one entry after TCRdb re-called the multiplex PCR reads with MiXCR. The table lists hundreds of thousands of distinct CDR3 sequences, approximately 40% of them singletons. This TCR derives from an adult man with Graves' ophthalmopathy. The sample taken for sequencing was peripheral blood.

The CDR3 coding sequence is TGTGCCAGCAGTCGAAGGGGGATGCGAGACAGTGAAAAACTGTTTTTT. Translating it yields CASSRRGMRDSEKLFF. The J gene is TRBJ1-4, the V gene TRBV10-3; tentative D call: TRBD1 (6 bases). Germline CDR1 and CDR2: ENHRY and SYGVKD. This CDR3 region has 16 residues.